The 31 T cell receptor beta chains below all came from one sample that was sequenced in a study of blood T cell repertoires in COVID-19. Produced via immunoSEQ multiplex PCR; TCRdb's table is partial and in-frame only. The sample lists around 58,000 clones, approximately 87% seen once, with roughly 5% in the top ten. The sequencing input was peripheral blood. The receptor set was obtained from a human donor in a cohort sampled during active COVID-19.

V is TRBV6-5 and J is TRBJ1-6; D gene uncertain. V was clipped by 3 bases and J by 2 bases, with 2 bases between them. The CDR3 runs to 13 residues. The V gene's germline CDR1 is MNHEY and CDR2 SVGAGI. The CDR3: CASSYTYNSPLHF. In DNA form, the CDR3 reads TGTGCCAGCAGTTATACCTATAATTCACCCCTCCACTTT.

V and J are TRBV3-1 (or the pseudogene TRBV3-2) and TRBJ2-2, with 7 bases aligning to TRBD1. Germline CDR1 and CDR2: LGHDT and YNNKEL (reference sequence). CDR3 size: 16 residues. The trim removed 2 bases at V and 1 base at J, leaving 4 bases unmatched. The CDR3 spells CASSQRGQRNTGELFF. Here the CDR3 DNA reads TGTGCCAGCAGCCAACGGGGACAGCGGAACACCGGGGAGCTGTTTTTT.

The chain has TRBV28 and TRBJ2-7, with TRBD2 matching over 15 bases. The germline CDR1 and CDR2 sequences are MDHEN and SYDVKM. The CDR3 covers 18 residues. V lost 2 bases and J lost 2; bases outside the gene matches: 7. CDR3 in amino acids: CASSLLGLAGGSTYEQYF. The CDR3 region has the DNA TGTGCCAGCAGTTTACTGGGACTAGCGGGGGGTTCAACCTACGAGCAGTACTTC.

The chain has TRBV6-2 or TRBV6-3 and TRBJ1-3; D gene ambiguous. The ends were cut back, 7 bases at V and 4 bases at J, with 11 bases in the middle. This CDR3 comprises 13 residues. Per germline, CDR1 MNHEY and CDR2 SVGEGT. CDR3 residues: CASNPSGGNTIYF. The CDR3 DNA is TGTGCCAGCAACCCATCAGGCGGAAACACCATATATTTT.

The gene calls are TRBV7-2 and TRBJ1-2; D possibly corresponds to TRBD1 (5 bases). The germline V and J ends were trimmed by 1 base and 6 bases, with 12 bases remaining between them. CDR3 length: 14 residues. Germline CDR1 and CDR2: SGHTA and FQGNSA. CDR3: CASSLGAGWDGYTF. CDR3 sequence (DNA): TGTGCCAGCAGCTTAGGAGCAGGGTGGGATGGCTACACCTTC.

The chain couples TRBV11-1 to TRBJ2-6; D possibly corresponds to TRBD1 (6 bases). The length of the CDR3 is 11 residues. The germline V gene encodes CDR1 SGHAT and CDR2 FQDESV (reference sequence). With 4 bases removed from V and 14 bases from J, the gap between germline ends came to 9 bases. The CDR3 DNA reads as TGTGCCAGCAGCTCTCAGGGGATCCTGACTTTC. Its translation is CASSSQGILTF.

This clone has just one count. The V gene is TRBV29-1, the J gene TRBJ1-2; 9 nucleotides align to TRBD1. The CDR3 has 14 amino acids. Germline CDR1 reads SQVTM; CDR2 reads ANQGSEA. V trimming: 7 bases; J trimming: 4 bases; junction bases outside the gene matches: 10. DNA for the CDR3: TGCAGCGGCCAAACCGGGACAGGGTTCTATGGCTACACCTTC. This gives the protein CSGQTGTGFYGYTF.

The rearrangement joins TRBV9 to TRBJ1-6, with unresolved D. Trimming removed 3 bases at V and 2 bases at J, with 9 bases between. CDR3 length equals 15 residues. CDR1 and CDR2 (germline): SGDLS, YYNGEE. The CDR3 loop reads CASSGHTAYNSPLHF. The CDR3 nucleotides are TGTGCCAGCAGCGGCCACACCGCCTATAATTCACCCCTCCACTTT.

CDR3 loop: CASSTDGQGGYEQYF. As DNA, the CDR3 is TGTGCCAGCAGCACTGATGGACAGGGGGGCTACGAGCAGTACTTC. This chain uses TRBV21-1 with TRBJ2-7; TRBD1, as called in the table, went unchecked against the DNA. TRBV21-1 is a known pseudogene. The CDR3 runs to 15 residues.

The CDR3 nucleotides are TGTGCCTCTGAGGGTGACTATGGCTACACCTTC. It is translated as CASEGDYGYTF. This chain joins TRBV12-3 or TRBV12-4 and TRBJ1-2; unclear D gene. Deletions cut 11 bases from V and 3 bases from J, with 10 bases between. This CDR3 has 11 amino acids.

This clone was recorded a few times. The V and J genes are TRBV6-5 and TRBJ2-7; a weak D match, TRBD2 (5 bases). CDR1 and CDR2 (germline): MNHEY, SVGAGI. The germline V and J ends were trimmed by 8 bases and 2 bases, with 19 bases remaining between them. The CDR3 runs to 15 residues. This CDR3 is CASFGPGFGAYEQYF. The CDR3 bases are TGTGCCAGCTTTGGACCGGGGTTTGGTGCCTACGAGCAGTACTTC.

This clone has only one observation. The rearrangement links TRBV28 to TRBJ1-5; D is perhaps TRBD1 (5 bases). Germline assignment: CDR1 MDHEN and CDR2 SYDVKM. V was clipped by 5 bases and J by 7 bases, with 12 bases between them. The CDR3 extends over 13 amino acids. The CDR3 coding sequence is TGTGCCAGCAGTAGAAGGGGATGGCAGCCCCAGCATTTT. This codes for CASSRRGWQPQHF.

This chain uses TRBV5-1 with TRBJ2-6, with unresolved D. The CDR3 spans 15 residues. The V end was cut by 2 bases, the J end by 0 bases, with 6 bases between. Germline CDR1 and CDR2: SGHRS and YFSETQ. CDR3 DNA sequence: TGCGCCAGCAGCTTCCGGGTCTCTGGGGCCAACGTCCTGACTTTC. Its translation: CASSFRVSGANVLTF.

V and J are TRBV18 and TRBJ1-1, with D unclear. Trimming removed 0 bases from V and 1 base from J, with 9 bases in between. Germline V gene sequence: CDR1 KGHSH, CDR2 LQKENI. CDR3 length equals 15 residues. CDR3 bases: TGTGCCAGCTCACCACCGTGGGCGGGGAACACTGAAGCTTTCTTT. Translating gives CASSPPWAGNTEAFF. Full variable domain (outside the CDR3, taken from reference TRBV18 and TRBJ1-1): NAGVMQNPRHLVRRRGQEARLRCSPMKGHSHVYWYRQLPEEGLKFMVYLQKENIIDESGMPKERFSAEFPKEGPSILRIQQVVRGDSAAYFCASSPPWAGNTEAFFGQGTRLTVV.

This clone was recorded a few times. V and J are TRBV4-3 and TRBJ1-6; 7 nucleotides align to TRBD1. This CDR3 region has 16 residues. CDR1 and CDR2 from the germline V gene are LGHNA and YSLEER. V was pared by 3 bases and J by 7 bases, with 9 bases of the junction left unmatched. This chain's CDR3 is CASSQIRDRLNSPLHF. In nucleotides, the CDR3 is TGCGCCAGCAGCCAGATCCGGGACAGATTAAATTCACCCCTCCACTTT.

This clone was found once. The chain links TRBV25-1 to TRBJ1-1; 9 nucleotides line up with TRBD1. CDR3 length: 13 amino acids. Germline V lookup: CDR1 MGHDK, CDR2 SYGVNS. The J segment lost 7 bases and the V segment lost 5 bases, leaving 5 bases of the junction unmatched. CDR3 region: CASSWTGALEAFF. The CDR3 coding sequence is TGTGCCAGCAGTTGGACAGGGGCCCTTGAAGCTTTCTTT. The complete variable domain, with remaining parts taken from reference TRBV25-1 and TRBJ1-1, reads EADIYQTPRYLVIGTGKKITLECSQTMGHDKMYWYQQDPGMELHLIHYSYGVNSTEKGDLSSESTVSRIRTEHFPLTLESARPSHTSQYLCASSWTGALEAFFGQGTRLTVV.

The genes are TRBV5-6 and TRBJ2-3; the D gene is possibly TRBD2 (6 bases). The CDR3 consists of 16 residues. The germline CDR1 and CDR2 sequences are SGHDT and YYEEEE. V was shortened by 4 bases and J by 2 bases, with 17 bases between the two germline ends. In DNA, the CDR3 is TGTGCCAGCAGCCAGCTCCGGGACTTCCCCACAGATACGCAGTATTTT. This codes for CASSQLRDFPTDTQYF.

The rearrangement joins TRBV4-3 to TRBJ1-1; 7 positions match TRBD1. The V gene end was trimmed by 0 bases and the J gene end by 2 bases; junction bases not matched to a gene: 6. Germline CDR1 LGHNA, CDR2 YSLEER. The CDR3 is 16 residues long. CDR3 sequence (DNA): TGCGCCAGCAGCCAAGATAGGGGACAGCCCAACACTGAAGCTTTCTTT. Translating it yields CASSQDRGQPNTEAFF.

The chain carries TRBV11-3 and TRBJ2-2, with D perhaps TRBD2 (5 bases). The CDR3 is made up of 11 amino acids. V was cut by 10 bases and J by 7 bases, with 10 bases left in between. The germline CDR1 and CDR2 sequences are SGHNT and YENEEA. The DNA of the CDR3 is TGTGCCACCGGGAACGACGGGGAGCTGTTTTTT. Residues: CATGNDGELFF.

The count of this clone is one. V gene TRBV15 combines with J gene TRBJ2-5, with D perhaps matching TRBD1 (6 bases). The V end was cut by 3 bases, the J end by 3 bases, with 17 bases between. The CDR3 length is 16 residues. The germline gives CDR1 LNHNV, CDR2 YYDKDF (reference sequence). The DNA for the CDR3 is TGTGCCACCAGCAGGGGGACACAGGGTGGAGAAGAGACCCAGTACTTC. It specifies CATSRGTQGGEETQYF.

This clone was detected only a few times. This chain links TRBV5-1 with TRBJ1-4; 7 bases line up with TRBD1. J gave up 5 bases and V 0 bases, and 7 bases lay outside the gene matches. CDR3 size: 16 residues. Germline CDR1 reads SGHRS; CDR2 reads YFSETQ. CDR3 sequence (DNA): TGCGCCAGCAGCTTGGACCGGACAGGACGAAATGAAAAACTGTTTTTT. It specifies CASSLDRTGRNEKLFF. The full variable domain, in which reference TRBV5-1 and TRBJ1-4 provide the parts outside the CDR3, is KAGVTQTPRYLIKTRGQQVTLSCSPISGHRSVSWYQQTPGQGLQFLFEYFSETQRNKGNFPGRFSGRQFSNSRSEMNVSTLELGDSALYLCASSLDRTGRNEKLFFGSGTQLSVL.

The chain couples TRBV4-1 to TRBJ1-6; D might be TRBD1 (5 bases). CDR3 length: 13 amino acids. Germline V gives CDR1 MGHRA, CDR2 YSYEKL. V was pared by 1 base and J by 9 bases, with 7 bases between. DNA for the CDR3: TGCGCCAGCAGCCAAGCAAGGGGTTCACCCCTCCACTTT. Protein: CASSQARGSPLHF.

This sequence joins TRBV28 and TRBJ2-1, with 9 nucleotides matching TRBD1. CDR1 is MDHEN, CDR2 SYDVKM, per germline. The CDR3 is 15 residues long. Trimming cost V 5 bases and J 3 bases; bases outside gene matches: 5. The CDR3 DNA follows: TGTGCCAGCAGTCGCCGACAGGGGGTCTACAATGAGCAGTTCTTC. Protein sequence: CASSRRQGVYNEQFF.

This sequence joins TRBV25-1 and TRBJ1-2; no firm D call. The CDR3 has 17 residues. The germline V gene has CDR1 MGHDK and CDR2 SYGVNS. Between the trimmed V and J ends, which lost 6 bases and 0 bases, there was a span of 20 bases. In DNA form, the CDR3 reads TGTGCCAGCAGCAGAAACCCGGAGGGAATCTCTAACTATGGCTACACCTTC. This translates into CASSRNPEGISNYGYTF.

The chain is built from TRBV7-9 and TRBJ2-3; tentative D call: TRBD2 (5 bases). V lost 5 bases and J 6 bases, leaving 18 bases between the germline ends. The germline V gene has CDR1 SEHNR and CDR2 FQNEAQ (reference sequence). The CDR3 has 15 residues. The CDR3 protein is CASSPDGGNVDTQYF. As DNA, the CDR3 is TGTGCCAGCAGCCCTGACGGAGGAAATGTGGATACGCAGTATTTT.

The J gene is TRBJ1-4, the V gene TRBV19, with TRBD1 identical over 9 bases. CDR3 size: 15 residues. J gave up 8 bases and V 3 bases, and 7 bases lay outside the gene matches. Germline V gene lookup returns CDR1 LNHDA and CDR2 SQIVND (reference sequence). CDR3 protein: CASSMAGTGREKLFF. Here the CDR3 DNA reads TGTGCCAGTAGTATGGCCGGGACAGGGAGGGAAAAACTGTTTTTT.

This clone has a handful of counts. The genes are TRBV24-1 and TRBJ2-1, with D tentatively TRBD2 (7 bases). The CDR3 covers 20 residues. V gave up 4 bases and J gave up 3 bases, with 27 bases separating them. From germline, CDR1 is KGHDR and CDR2 SFDVKD. CDR3 bases: TGTGCCACCAGTGACCCAGGGGCTAGCGGAGAGTCTTCGGGCTACAATGAGCAGTTCTTC. Its translation is CATSDPGASGESSGYNEQFF.

The chain recombines TRBV7-9 with TRBJ2-3; a weak D match, TRBD2 (5 bases). The germline V gene encodes CDR1 SEHNR and CDR2 FQNEAQ (reference sequence). This CDR3 has 12 residues. Trimming removed 6 bases from V and 12 bases from J, with 16 bases in between. This CDR3 is CASRREGLLQYF. DNA of the CDR3: TGTGCCAGCAGGCGTGAGGGCCTACTACAGTATTTT.

This clone came up once. V is TRBV11-2 and J is TRBJ1-4; possible D gene TRBD1, 5 bases. CDR1 is SGHAT and CDR2 is FQNNGV in the germline V gene. V was pared by 5 bases and J by 3 bases, with 10 bases between. CDR3 length: 14 residues. The CDR3 here is CASSPGFANEKLFF. In DNA, the CDR3 is TGTGCCAGCAGCCCAGGGTTTGCTAATGAAAAACTGTTTTTT.

The chain joins TRBV30 to TRBJ2-5; D remains ambiguous. Germline-derived CDR1 and CDR2 are GTSNPN and SVGIG (reference sequence). The CDR3 has 11 residues. V was clipped by 3 bases and J by 5 bases, with 7 bases between them. CDR3 coding DNA: TGTGCCTGGAGATTCGGGGAGACCCAGTACTTC. Protein: CAWRFGETQYF. Looking up the rest from reference TRBV30 and TRBJ2-5 gives the full variable domain: SQTIHQWPATLVQPVGSPLSLECTVEGTSNPNLYWYRQAAGRGLQLLFYSVGIGQISSEVPQNLSASRPQDRQFILSSKKLLLSDSGFYLCAWRFGETQYFGPGTRLLVL.

The rearrangement joins TRBV15 to TRBJ2-2; possible D gene TRBD1, 5 bases. Germline V CDR1 and CDR2: LNHNV, YYDKDF (reference sequence). The V gene lost 1 base and the J gene lost 2 bases, with 11 bases spanning the gap. The CDR3 runs to 16 residues. This CDR3 is CATSRAGGANTGELFF. The CDR3 DNA sequence: TGTGCCACCAGCAGAGCAGGTGGGGCTAACACCGGGGAGCTGTTTTTT.